This TCR beta chain stems from a study of T cells in narcolepsy. In the study overall: Enrolled donors included narcolepsy type 1 or type 2 patients and healthy controls. Points from the study as a whole: Same-patient CSF and blood CD4+ T cell clonotypes included HCRT-specific and TRIB2-specific autoreactive ones. Autoreactive clone sequences were missing from some blood memory CD4+ repertoires.

Concerning this clone: Its specificity is not known.

Produced via immunoSEQ multiplex PCR; TCRdb's table is partial and in-frame only. The data hold roughly 25,000 clones, with less than 70% observed a single time. The V end lost 3 bases, the J end lost 0 bases, and 19 bases lay between the germline ends. CDR1 is SGHRS, CDR2 YFSETQ, per germline. This CDR3 has 18 residues. Sequencing was done on a sample of memory (CD45RA-) CD4+ T cells from blood. V and J are TRBV5-1 and TRBJ1-3; TRBD1 might be the D (5 bases). The receptor's source is a human donor in good health. For the CDR3, the DNA is TGCGCCAGCAGCTACTCTACGGGACTCCAGAGCTCTGGAAACACCATATATTTT. Its translation: CASSYSTGLQSSGNTIYF.